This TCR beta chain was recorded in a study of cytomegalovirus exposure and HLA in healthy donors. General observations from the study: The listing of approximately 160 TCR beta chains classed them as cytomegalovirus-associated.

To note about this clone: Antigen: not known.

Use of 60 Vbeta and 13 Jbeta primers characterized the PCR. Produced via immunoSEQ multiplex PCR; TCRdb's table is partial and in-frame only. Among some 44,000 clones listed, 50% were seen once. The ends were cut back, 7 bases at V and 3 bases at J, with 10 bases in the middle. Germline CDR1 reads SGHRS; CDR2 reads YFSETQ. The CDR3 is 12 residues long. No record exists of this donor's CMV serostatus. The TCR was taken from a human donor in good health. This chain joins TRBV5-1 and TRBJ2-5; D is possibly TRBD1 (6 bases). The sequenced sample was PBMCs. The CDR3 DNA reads TGCGCCAGCCCCCGGGACAAAGAGACCCAGTACTTC. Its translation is CASPRDKETQYF.